This T cell receptor (beta chain) stems from a study of OX40 agonist ivuxolimab in advanced cancers. Study-wide context: Ivuxolimab is a fully human IgG2 antibody that activates OX40 (CD134). Study-wide findings and caveats: Among the nonresponders, some also had low normalized T-cell clonal expansion.

This clone was recorded a few times. Its target is not known. This CDR3 is built from 13 residues. Deletions cut 6 bases from V and 2 bases from J, with 14 bases between. Germline V CDR1 and CDR2: SQVTM, ANQGSEA. Method: immunoSEQ multiplex PCR; TCRdb's copy keeps in-frame clones and lacks some. The table includes about 20,000 clones, over 75% detected once. The V and J genes are TRBV29-1 and TRBJ2-7; D possibly corresponds to TRBD2 (7 bases). This receptor was obtained from an adult with an advanced solid tumor such as melanoma, head and neck, liver or kidney cancer. The sample here was CD4+ or CD8+ T cells sorted from blood, taken in a trial of the OX40 agonist ivuxolimab. The CDR3 DNA is TGCAGCGTGGAGGGGGGAGGGACCTACGAGCAGTACTTC. Protein: CSVEGGGTYEQYF.